This T cell receptor beta chain was retrieved from a study of identical twins. Healthy Caucasians made up all donors. Using its own MiXCR run on the 5' RACE reads, TCRdb lists one record per CDR3 protein. The sample holds under 450,000 distinct CDR3 sequences; approximately 17% are singletons and the top ten take more than 10%. Germline V lookup: CDR1 SGHTA, CDR2 FQGNSA. V gave up 4 bases and J gave up 4 bases; unmatched junction bases: 12. The CDR3 runs 17 residues. Only a few counts were recorded for this clonotype. This rearrangement joins TRBV7-2 to TRBJ1-1; 10 positions agree with TRBD1. The clonotype was recovered from a man between 45 and 60 years old in good health. The sample comprised naive T cells sorted from blood. DNA for the CDR3: TGTGCCAGCAGCTCGGTCCCGGGACAGGGGCGGGGCACTGAAGCTTTCTTT. It is translated as CASSSVPGQGRGTEAFF. Filled out from reference TRBV7-2 and TRBJ1-1, the complete variable domain reads GAGVSQSPSNKVTEKGKDVELRCDPISGHTALYWYRQSLGQGLEFLIYFQGNSAPDKSGLPSDRFSAERTGGSVSTLTIQRTQQEDSAVYLCASSSVPGQGRGTEAFFGQGTRLTVV.